This entry lists 24 T cell receptor beta chains sequenced from one sample in a study of T cell responses to AZD1222 COVID-19 vaccine. Data came from immunoSEQ multiplex PCR; TCRdb stores just in-frame clones and leaves some out. Altogether about 140,000 clones are present, roughly 87% being singletons, with the ten largest covering about 6.5%. This sample comprised peripheral blood, obtained 28 days after the second AZD1222 dose. The source of these receptors is an adult who received the AZD1222 COVID-19 vaccine.

The gene calls are TRBV2 and TRBJ2-5; 8 positions match TRBD2. Per germline, CDR1 SNHLY and CDR2 FYNNEI. The CDR3 totals 16 residues. Germline trimming cut 5 bases from V and 4 bases from J; bases unmatched to any gene: 12. In DNA, the CDR3 is TGTGCCAGCAGTTCCGGGGGGGTCTCACTTCCAGAGACCCAGTACTTC. Amino acids: CASSSGGVSLPETQYF.

This clone occurred once. The rearrangement links TRBV18 to TRBJ1-4, with 7 bases aligning to TRBD1. CDR3 size: 15 residues. Trimming took 2 bases from V and 3 from J; bases not matched to a gene: 3. CDR1 is KGHSH and CDR2 is LQKENI in the germline V gene. CDR3 sequence: CASSPDRVANEKLFF. In DNA form, the CDR3 reads TGTGCCAGCTCACCAGACAGGGTGGCTAATGAAAAACTGTTTTTT.

The chain carries TRBV19 and TRBJ1-2; 8 bases agree with TRBD1. The CDR3 runs to 13 residues. Germline V CDR1 and CDR2: LNHDA, SQIVND (reference sequence). V was clipped by 11 bases and J by 6 bases; unmatched bases: 11. The CDR3 reads CASGGQGRNGYTF. In DNA, the CDR3 is TGTGCCTCGGGTGGACAGGGAAGAAATGGCTACACCTTC.

The J gene is TRBJ2-5, the V gene TRBV7-2; D remains ambiguous. Trimming took off 2 bases at V and 2 bases at J, with 6 bases between the two ends. The CDR3 is 13 residues long. CDR1 SGHTA and CDR2 FQGNSA come from the germline V gene. The CDR3 reads CASSLLVQETQYF. In DNA form, the CDR3 reads TGTGCCAGCAGCTTACTGGTTCAAGAGACCCAGTACTTC.

This sequence joins TRBV2 and TRBJ2-3, with TRBD2 matching over 9 bases. The CDR3 spans 15 residues. Germline CDR1 SNHLY, CDR2 FYNNEI. Trimming at V came to 6 bases and at J to 1 base, leaving 5 bases not matched to a gene. CDR3 loop: CASRAAGGGTDTQYF. The CDR3 DNA is TGTGCCAGCAGGGCAGCGGGGGGAGGCACAGATACGCAGTATTTT.

The chain couples TRBV18 to TRBJ1-5; D uncertain. V was clipped by 0 bases and J by 0 bases, with 6 bases between them. This CDR3 comprises 15 residues. Germline V CDR1 and CDR2: KGHSH, LQKENI. The CDR3 bases are TGTGCCAGCTCACCACCAGGGAATAGCAATCAGCCCCAGCATTTT. The encoded protein is CASSPPGNSNQPQHF.

This chain links TRBV2 with TRBJ2-7; either TRBD1 or TRBD2 may supply D (6 bases each). This CDR3 contains 14 residues. Germline CDR1 reads SNHLY; CDR2 reads FYNNEI. Trimming pared 7 bases from V and 1 base from J, leaving 14 bases between. Here the CDR3 reads CASIWQGTSYEQYF. CDR3 in DNA: TGTGCCAGCATATGGCAGGGGACTTCCTACGAGCAGTACTTC.

The chain carries TRBV7-2 and TRBJ2-6, with D hard to call. V lost 0 bases, J lost 0 bases, and 6 bases lay in between. The CDR3 is 16 residues long. The germline gives CDR1 SGHTA, CDR2 FQGNSA. The CDR3 coding sequence is TGTGCCAGCAGCTTAGCACCCACCTCTGGGGCCAACGTCCTGACTTTC. This sequence encodes CASSLAPTSGANVLTF.

The chain links TRBV3-1 (or the pseudogene TRBV3-2) to TRBJ2-5; TRBD1 aligns across 9 bases. V lost 5 bases, J lost 5 bases, and 9 bases stayed unmatched. Germline values: CDR1 LGHDT, CDR2 YNNKEL (reference sequence). This CDR3 spans 15 amino acids. Written as DNA, the CDR3 is TGTGCCAGCAGCGAAGGGGACAGGGCTTGGGAGACCCAGTACTTC. Amino acid sequence: CASSEGDRAWETQYF.

The rearrangement links TRBV6-4 to TRBJ2-3; D may be TRBD1 (6 bases). Germline CDR1 is MRHNA and CDR2 is SNTAGT. This CDR3 spans 14 amino acids. V was trimmed by 6 bases and J by 2 bases, leaving 12 bases between them. CDR3 coding DNA: TGTGCCAGCAGCCCCGGGGACACCACAGATACGCAGTATTTT. Translation gives CASSPGDTTDTQYF.

The chain couples TRBV7-9 to TRBJ2-7; D is possibly TRBD2 (6 bases). The CDR3 is 15 amino acids. V was trimmed by 5 bases and J by 2 bases, leaving 16 bases between them. The germline V gene has CDR1 SEHNR and CDR2 FQNEAQ (reference sequence). The CDR3 DNA reads as TGTGCCAGCAGCCAAGGAGGGACCAGAACCTACGAGCAGTACTTC. Encoded protein: CASSQGGTRTYEQYF.

The chain uses TRBV4-2 and TRBJ1-4, with a tentative D call TRBD1 (6 bases). The CDR3 consists of 16 residues. CDR1 is LGHNA and CDR2 is YNFKEQ in the germline V gene. V was shortened by 2 bases and J by 6 bases, with 16 bases between the two germline ends. CDR3 coding DNA: TGTGCCAGCAGCCAATCGACGGCCCAGGGGTATGAAAAACTGTTTTTT. Translating gives CASSQSTAQGYEKLFF.

The chain joins TRBV7-9 to TRBJ1-2, with D uncertain. V was shortened by 1 base and J by 4 bases, with 13 bases between the two germline ends. This CDR3 has 15 amino acids. Looked up from germline, CDR1 is SEHNR and CDR2 is FQNEAQ (reference sequence). The CDR3 DNA sequence: TGTGCCAGCAGCTTAGGGTTGGTCCCAAGCTATGGCTACACCTTC. Encoded protein: CASSLGLVPSYGYTF.

The rearrangement uses TRBV4-2 and TRBJ2-7; tentatively, D is TRBD1 (5 bases). CDR3 length: 13 residues. Germline values: CDR1 LGHNA, CDR2 YNFKEQ. The germline V and J ends were trimmed by 4 bases and 0 bases, with 7 bases remaining between them. The CDR3 region has the DNA TGTGCCAGCAGCCCGGACACCTCCTACGAGCAGTACTTC. Its translation is CASSPDTSYEQYF.

The chain employs TRBV2 and TRBJ2-2; 7 nucleotides match TRBD1. The CDR3 covers 15 residues. V shed 1 base, J shed 6 bases, and the junction held 5 bases outside the gene matches. From germline, CDR1 is SNHLY and CDR2 FYNNEI. CDR3 protein: CASSEVGQGAGELFF. The CDR3 coding sequence is TGTGCCAGCAGTGAAGTAGGGCAGGGGGCCGGGGAGCTGTTTTTT. Full variable domain (remainder filled in from reference TRBV2 and TRBJ2-2): EPEVTQTPSHQVTQMGQEVILRCVPISNHLYFYWYRQILGQKVEFLVSFYNNEISEKSEIFDDQFSVERPDGSNFTLKIRSTKLEDSAMYFCASSEVGQGAGELFFGEGSRLTVL.

The gene calls are TRBV19 and TRBJ2-2, with a possible D match to TRBD1 (6 bases). From germline, CDR1 is LNHDA and CDR2 SQIVND (reference sequence). Trimming pared 4 bases from V and 9 bases from J, leaving 21 bases between. CDR3 size: 16 residues. CDR3 coding DNA: TGTGCCAGTAGTACCCCTTGGGACATTCAAGGAAGGGAGCTGTTTTTT. Translating it yields CASSTPWDIQGRELFF.

The rearrangement links TRBV4-2 to TRBJ2-3; no reliable D call. CDR3 size: 17 residues. Trimming cost V 4 bases and J 1 base, with 18 bases left between them. Per germline, CDR1 LGHNA and CDR2 YNFKEQ. The CDR3 bases are TGTGCCAGCAGCCGCTGGGCTGCAGGCGGAGGCACAGATACGCAGTATTTT. Protein product: CASSRWAAGGGTDTQYF.

The rearrangement links TRBV21-1 to TRBJ1-4. TRBV21-1 is described as a pseudogene. The CDR3 length is 15 residues. This CDR3 reads CASSKDPGGNEKLFF. In nucleotides, the CDR3 is TGTGCCAGCAGCAAAGACCCGGGGGGGAATGAAAAACTGTTTTTT.

The count of this clone is one. The chain carries TRBV28 and TRBJ1-3; D might be TRBD1 (5 bases). The CDR3 totals 16 residues. The V gene's germline CDR1 is MDHEN and CDR2 SYDVKM. V lost 3 bases and J 4 bases, leaving 16 bases between the germline ends. The CDR3 is CASSFSPGVGGNTIYF. The CDR3 region has the DNA TGTGCCAGCAGTTTTAGTCCGGGGGTGGGAGGAAACACCATATATTTT.

The chain combines TRBV5-8 with TRBJ2-7; weak D call: TRBD2 (6 bases). V lost 4 bases, J lost 4 bases, and 12 bases lay in between. Germline loops: CDR1 SGHTS, CDR2 YDEGEE. The CDR3 runs 13 residues. CDR3 sequence: CASSLDGGYEQYF. As DNA, the CDR3 is TGTGCCAGCAGCCTAGATGGGGGGTACGAGCAGTACTTC. Complete variable domain (other parts from reference TRBV5-8 and TRBJ2-7): EAGVTQSPTHLIKTRGQQATLRCSPISGHTSVYWYQQALGLGLQFLLWYDEGEERNRGNFPPRFSGRQFPNYSSELNVNALELEDSALYLCASSLDGGYEQYFGPGTRLTVT.

The chain is built from TRBV4-3 and TRBJ1-1; possible D gene TRBD1, 5 bases. Germline-derived CDR1 and CDR2 are LGHNA and YSLEER. The CDR3 contains 18 residues. With 0 bases removed from V and 1 base from J, the gap between germline ends came to 18 bases. The CDR3 nucleotides read TGCGCCAGCAGCCAAGAGAATAACTATGCAGGGAGGAACACTGAAGCTTTCTTT. Residues: CASSQENNYAGRNTEAFF.

This clone occurred a few times. The genes are TRBV28 and TRBJ1-1; 7 bases fit TRBD1. The CDR3 covers 14 residues. V lost 3 bases and J lost 0; bases outside the gene matches: 1. Germline CDR1 reads MDHEN; CDR2 reads SYDVKM. The CDR3 nucleotides are TGTGCCAGCAGTTTCACAGGGGTGAACACTGAAGCTTTCTTT. Translating gives CASSFTGVNTEAFF.

The chain carries TRBV5-4 and TRBJ2-3, with D tentatively TRBD1 or TRBD2 (5 bases each). The CDR3 is made up of 18 amino acids. Trimming took 4 bases from V and 0 from J, leaving 21 bases between them. Per germline, CDR1 SGHNT and CDR2 YYREEE (reference sequence). The CDR3 here is CASSPKGRLMTSTDTQYF. The CDR3 DNA follows: TGTGCCAGCAGCCCTAAGGGACGTCTGATGACTAGCACAGATACGCAGTATTTT.

The CDR3 sequence is CASSLAQGVETQYF. In nucleotides, the CDR3 is TGTGCCAGCAGCTTGGCTCAGGGGGTGGAGACCCAGTACTTC. J is TRBJ2-5 and V is TRBV5-6; TRBD1 aligns across 7 bases. The V segment lost 0 bases and the J segment 5 bases; nucleotides outside the gene matches: 4. Germline V gene data show CDR1 as SGHDT and CDR2 as YYEEEE. The CDR3 extends over 14 amino acids.